The 2 T cell receptor beta chains presented below share a single source sample, sequenced in a study of blood T cell repertoires in COVID-19. Only in-frame clones appear in the TCRdb table, and some are missing; sequencing was by immunoSEQ multiplex PCR. The sample has about 62,000 clones, roughly 86% seen once; the top ten hold roughly 1%. Sequenced material: peripheral blood. The receptors stem from a man between 65 and 85 years old with acute or convalescent COVID-19.

V and J are TRBV24-1 and TRBJ2-7; D not certain. The CDR3 has 13 amino acids. CDR1 KGHDR and CDR2 SFDVKD come from the germline V gene. V gave up 4 bases and J gave up 0 bases, with 6 bases separating them. In DNA, the CDR3 is TGTGCCACCAGTGAGACAAACTCCTACGAGCAGTACTTC. Encoded protein: CATSETNSYEQYF.

The J gene is TRBJ2-1, the V gene TRBV27; D possibly corresponds to TRBD2 (7 bases). Germline CDR1 reads MNHEY; CDR2 reads SMNVEV (reference sequence). The CDR3 has 16 amino acids. Between the trimmed V and J ends, which lost 7 bases and 1 base, there was a span of 17 bases. CDR3 residues: CASNLQGTISYNEQFF. The DNA of the CDR3 is TGTGCCAGCAATCTCCAGGGGACTATATCCTACAATGAGCAGTTCTTC.